Each of the 9 T cell receptor beta chains below was sequenced from the same sample in a study of CD8+ T cells in alopecia areata. It was cDNA, reverse transcribed from extracted RNA, that served as the sequencing template. Sequencing was performed with immunoSEQ multiplex PCR; in TCRdb, only in-frame clones are kept and a portion is missing. Altogether 79,000 or so clones are present, approximately 70% being singletons, with the ten largest covering about a quarter. Treatment here: oral pan-JAK inhibitor, 5-10 mg twice daily. The source material was CD8+ T cells sorted from blood, sampled at week 24, from a patient treated with tofacitinib. The receptors stem from a human donor with alopecia areata.

The genes are TRBV19 and TRBJ2-1; possible D gene TRBD2, 6 bases. Germline V gene lookup returns CDR1 LNHDA and CDR2 SQIVND (reference sequence). The CDR3 runs to 15 residues. Trimming cost V 3 bases and J 5 bases, with 14 bases left between them. This chain's CDR3 is CASSINGAGNNEQFF. For the CDR3, the DNA is TGTGCCAGTAGTATCAATGGGGCGGGGAACAATGAGCAGTTCTTC. Combining the CDR3 with reference TRBV19 and TRBJ2-1 gives the whole variable domain DGGITQSPKYLFRKEGQNVTLSCEQNLNHDAMYWYRQDPGQGLRLIYYSQIVNDFQKGDIAEGYSVSREKKESFPLTVTSAQKNPTAFYLCASSINGAGNNEQFFGPGTRLTVL.

V gene TRBV11-2 combines with J gene TRBJ2-7, with D unresolved. V dropped 0 bases and J dropped 0 bases, with 6 bases sitting between them. The CDR3 is 14 residues long. Germline V gene data show CDR1 as SGHAT and CDR2 as FQNNGV. For the CDR3, the DNA is TGTGCCAGCAGCTTAGATGACGGCTCCTACGAGCAGTACTTC. It codes for CASSLDDGSYEQYF.

The J gene is TRBJ1-6, the V gene TRBV29-1, with TRBD1 matching 7 bases. The germline gives CDR1 SQVTM, CDR2 ANQGSEA. This CDR3 is built from 16 residues. J was trimmed by 7 bases and V by 4 bases; bases with no gene match: 13. Here the CDR3 reads CSVARDSPGANSPLHF. The CDR3 coding sequence is TGCAGCGTTGCCCGGGACAGTCCAGGGGCCAATTCACCCCTCCACTTT.

V is TRBV5-4 and J is TRBJ1-1; 7 bases are a match to TRBD1. V shed 1 base and J 1 base; nucleotides not matched to a gene: 1. The CDR3 is made up of 14 amino acids. Looked up from germline, CDR1 is SGHNT and CDR2 is YYREEE (reference sequence). The CDR3 spells CASSLWTGNTEAFF. The CDR3 coding sequence is TGTGCCAGCAGCTTGTGGACAGGGAACACTGAAGCTTTCTTT. The entire variable domain, with the rest obtained from reference TRBV5-4 and TRBJ1-1, is as follows: ETGVTQSPTHLIKTRGQQVTLRCSSQSGHNTVSWYQQALGQGPQFIFQYYREEENGRGNFPPRFSGLQFPNYSSELNVNALELDDSALYLCASSLWTGNTEAFFGQGTRLTVV.

The chain recombines TRBV7-9 with TRBJ2-7; no firm D call. V shed 4 bases and J shed 4 bases, with 11 bases lying between them. Germline V gene data show CDR1 as SEHNR and CDR2 as FQNEAQ (reference sequence). The CDR3 extends over 13 amino acids. This CDR3 reads CASSSPTGYEQYF. The CDR3 nucleotides are TGTGCCAGCAGCTCACCGACCGGTTACGAGCAGTACTTC.

The chain joins TRBV2 to TRBJ1-1, with unresolved D. This CDR3 has 13 amino acids. Germline CDR1 SNHLY, CDR2 FYNNEI. V lost 3 bases to trimming and J lost 2 bases, with 7 bases between them. CDR3 in amino acids: CASSENGNTEAFF. CDR3 bases: TGTGCCAGCAGTGAGAATGGTAACACTGAAGCTTTCTTT. The full variable domain, with the rest looked up from reference TRBV2 and TRBJ1-1, is EPEVTQTPSHQVTQMGQEVILRCVPISNHLYFYWYRQILGQKVEFLVSFYNNEISEKSEIFDDQFSVERPDGSNFTLKIRSTKLEDSAMYFCASSENGNTEAFFGQGTRLTVV.

On this clone itself: A far more abundant clone sits one base away, making this likely a read error. The genes are TRBV7-3 and TRBJ2-5; 9 nucleotides align to TRBD2. The CDR3 loop spans 15 amino acids. The junction had 5 bases not matched to a gene; V was cut back by 5 bases and J by 1 base. The V gene's germline CDR1 is SGHTA and CDR2 FQGTGA. Here the CDR3 DNA reads TGTGCCAGCAGCGTTGGCGGGGGGGCCCAAGAGACCCAGTACTTC. Translation gives CASSVGGGAQETQYF.

This clone appeared a single time. The V and J genes are TRBV14 and TRBJ1-6; no clear D. V lost 1 base and J lost 4, with 11 bases in between. Looked up from germline, CDR1 is SGHDN and CDR2 is FVKESK. The length of the CDR3 is 16 residues. The DNA of the CDR3 is TGTGCCAGCAGCCAAGGAGGAAGGCAGTATAATTCACCCCTCCACTTT. Translating it yields CASSQGGRQYNSPLHF.

The V call is TRBV10-3, the J call TRBJ1-2, with D unclear. The CDR3 loop spans 11 amino acids. CDR1 is ENHRY, CDR2 SYGVKD, per germline. V shed 3 bases and J shed 12 bases, with 11 bases lying between them. This chain's CDR3 is CAISDRWEHTF. CDR3 nucleotides: TGTGCCATCAGTGACCGCTGGGAGCACACCTTC.